This is a list of T cell receptor beta chains from one sample in a study of shared clonotypes between healthy human individuals. Generated by immunoSEQ multiplex PCR, the TCRdb table keeps only in-frame clones and is missing some. The data show millions of clones, approximately 92% seen once. Material: naive CD4+ T cells sorted from blood. The receptors come from a man between 18 and 29 years old in good health. Both conserved end residues are part of each CDR3. The D gene is left open where the match is weak. The size entry is marked missing in some rows and otherwise reads once, few, many or a size class.

d_call,clone_size,v_call,cdr3_length,j_call,cdr3_nt,cdr3_aa
TRBD1,-,TRBV14,13,TRBJ2-7,TGTGCCAGCAGCCAAGAGGGCAGGGGGCTTACGTACTTC,CASSQEGRGLTYF
-,-,TRBV18,14,TRBJ1-2,TGTGCCAGCTCACCAAAGGGGATTAACTATGGCTACACCTTC,CASSPKGINYGYTF
-,-,TRBV28,16,TRBJ2-7,TGTGCCAGCAGGAGGGGGGGCAGCGGAGGGATCTACGAGCAGTACTTC,CASRRGGSGGIYEQYF
-,-,TRBV7-3,15,TRBJ1-3,TGTGCCAGCAGCTTAAACGGAGCGGAAGGAAACACCATATATTTT,CASSLNGAEGNTIYF
-,-,TRBV9,13,TRBJ1-3,TGTGCCAGCAGCGAATCGGCTGGAAACACCATATATTTT,CASSESAGNTIYF
-,-,TRBV5-1,16,TRBJ1-1,TGCGCCAGCAGCTCCCGATACAGCGGAATGAACACTGAAGCTTTCTTT,CASSSRYSGMNTEAFF
-,-,TRBV12-5,9,TRBJ2-5,TGTGCTAGTGGTGAGACCCAGTACTTC,CASGETQYF
-,-,TRBV10-1,16,TRBJ2-5,TGCGCCAGGGGAGCCGGCGCATCACGCGAAGGTGAGACCCAGTACTTC,CARGAGASREGETQYF
-,-,TRBV2,14,TRBJ2-7,TGTGCCAGCGTGCGTGGGGGCTGGGCCTACGAGCAGTACTTC,CASVRGGWAYEQYF
-,-,TRBV5-5,15,TRBJ1-4,TGTGCCAGCAGCTGGGGTCAATGGGAGAATGAAAAACTGTTTTTT,CASSWGQWENEKLFF
-,-,TRBV5-4,13,TRBJ2-5,TGTGCCAGCAGCTTGGTCCCACCGGAGACCCAGTACTTC,CASSLVPPETQYF
TRBD2,-,TRBV25-1,15,TRBJ2-3,TGTGCCAGCACCTTAGCGGGCGGGAGCACAGATACGCAGTATTTT,CASTLAGGSTDTQYF
-,-,TRBV10-3,14,TRBJ1-1,TGTGCCATCAGTGTCCAGGGAGAGGGGACTGAAGCTTTCTTT,CAISVQGEGTEAFF
TRBD1,-,TRBV5-4,15,TRBJ1-2,TGTGCCAGCAGCTTGGGAGACAGGGTCGGGGGCGGCTACACCTTC,CASSLGDRVGGGYTF
-,-,TRBV20-1,10,TRBJ2-7,TGCAGTGCCCTCCGGGGCGAGCAGTACTTC,CSALRGEQYF
TRBD1,-,TRBV7-2,13,TRBJ1-2,TGTGCCAGCAGTTGGGACAGAAACTATGGCTACACCTTC,CASSWDRNYGYTF
TRBD2,-,TRBV6-1,14,TRBJ2-3,TGTGCCAGCAGTGAGCGGGGGGGTGGAGATACGCAGTATTTT,CASSERGGGDTQYF
TRBD2,-,TRBV12-5,15,TRBJ2-1,TGTGCTAGTGGTTTAGGGACTAGCGGGGGTACTGAGCAGTTCTTC,CASGLGTSGGTEQFF
-,-,TRBV6-1,12,TRBJ1-1,TGTGCCAGCCTTCGGTCGAACACTGAAGCTTTCTTT,CASLRSNTEAFF
-,-,TRBV5-1,14,TRBJ1-3,TGCGCCAGCAGCGCGATAGGGGACGGAAACACCATATATTTT,CASSAIGDGNTIYF
-,-,TRBV30,13,TRBJ2-2,TGTGCCTGGGGGTCCGGCCGGCGGGTGGAGCTGTTTTTT,CAWGSGRRVELFF
TRBD1,few,TRBV10-3,15,TRBJ1-1,TGTGCCATCAGTGAGCCGGGACAGGGGAACACTGAAGCTTTCTTT,CAISEPGQGNTEAFF
-,-,TRBV7-3,13,TRBJ2-3,TGTGCCAGCAGCCCATACGTCCCCTTCCGGCAGTATTTT,CASSPYVPFRQYF
TRBD2,-,TRBV5-4,16,TRBJ2-1,TGTGCAAGCGGAACTAGCGGGGGGGTCCAAGGCAATGAGCAGTTCTTC,CASGTSGGVQGNEQFF